This record covers a single T cell receptor beta chain. The antigen remains undetermined. Original handling: Filtering was not the same, since immunoSEQ gave junction-only sequences without quality scores. Assay: immunoSEQ multiplex PCR; the TCRdb copy retains only in-frame clones and omits some. From that table come the V and J calls and clone size; the DNA was used to work out D and trimming. The sample comprises some 2,100,000 clones, just over 90% of which are singletons, and approximately 1.7% rests with the top ten. This sample is drawn from a study of shared clonotypes between healthy human individuals. Study-level points and caveats: It was anticipated that sequencing depth would influence how many clonotypes donors shared.

Terminally differentiated effector memory CD45RA+ cells were left out of the naive CD8 fraction, which was CD45RO-negative and positively selected for CCR7. Input material: naive CD8+ T cells from PBMCs. This sequence was found in a man aged 18 to 30 in good health. Some clones in this sample may be carry-over from other donors' samples.

In nucleotides, the CDR3 is TGTGCCACCAGCAGAATTGTCCCGGGACAGGGGGGCTGGGGTGCAGATACGCAGTATTTT. Residues: CATSRIVPGQGGWGADTQYF. The chain has TRBV15 and TRBJ2-3; 11 bases are shared with TRBD1. Germline values: CDR1 LNHNV, CDR2 YYDKDF (reference sequence). The CDR3 is 20 amino acids. Trimming took 2 bases from V and 4 from J; bases not matched to a gene: 17. Full variable domain (remainder filled in from reference TRBV15 and TRBJ2-3): DAMVIQNPRYQVTQFGKPVTLSCSQTLNHNVMYWYQQKSSQAPKLLFHYYDKDFNNEADTPDNFQSRRPNTSFCFLDIRSPGLGDTAMYLCATSRIVPGQGGWGADTQYFGPGTRLTVL.